This is a list of T cell receptor beta chains from one sample in a study of shared clonotypes between healthy human individuals. TCRdb's copy holds only in-frame clones and misses some; the assay was immunoSEQ multiplex PCR. Among over 2 million clones listed, around 96% were seen once. Input material: naive CD8+ T cells sorted from blood. The receptor source for this set is a man aged 18 to 35 in good health. Both conserved end residues are part of each CDR3. A D gene is named only where the DNA matches it firmly.

v_call | d_call | cdr3_aa
TRBV4-2 | . | CASSQVFGRGNEKLFF
TRBV11-2 | . | CASSLEGNTEAFF
TRBV6-5 | . | CASSYSTASAYEQYF
TRBV25-1 | TRBD2 | CASSGGLAGRTDTQYF
TRBV7-2 | . | CASSSRIAGAHEQYF
TRBV7-8 | . | CASASLPLAGNEQFF
TRBV19 | TRBD1 | CASRDSGQGYHEQYF
TRBV5-5 | TRBD2 | CASSLDVRGVQETQYF
TRBV29-1 | TRBD2 | CSVEGLAGSVYNEQFF
TRBV19 | TRBD2 | CASSIARLAGENEQFF
TRBV13 | . | CASSPRQAADTQYF
TRBV5-1 | TRBD2 | CASSSRLAGYTGELFF
TRBV9 | TRBD2 | CASSPAGASLNEQFF
TRBV11-3 | . | CASSARYNEQFF
TRBV19 | . | CASSIGAGSYEQYF
TRBV4-1 | TRBD1 | CASSQDLWTGLYEQYF
TRBV5-1 | . | CASSSFREGTEAFF
TRBV19 | . | CASSIGRSTEAFF
TRBV27 | . | CASSFGGGGSPLHF
TRBV15 | . | CATGEGRDSPLHF
TRBV27 | TRBD1 | CASGDRGPNTGELFF
TRBV30 | TRBD1 | CAWSSGTGLSPLHF
TRBV9 | TRBD2 | CASSLGLADTYEQYF
TRBV6-5 | . | CASPLVPKGTDTQYF
TRBV7-9 | . | CASSWGTTTGNTIYF
TRBV4-2 | . | CASSPPNGGTDTQYF
TRBV6-5 | TRBD1 | CASSYSVGQGVPPLHF
TRBV6-1 | . | CASSESGTSSYNSPLHF
TRBV27 | . | CASSFSHGQRYYEQYF
TRBV5-4 | . | CASSLEAGDHETQYF
TRBV27 | TRBD2 | CASSSWTSGSYEQYF
TRBV5-6 | TRBD1 | CASSDTGTDYEQYF